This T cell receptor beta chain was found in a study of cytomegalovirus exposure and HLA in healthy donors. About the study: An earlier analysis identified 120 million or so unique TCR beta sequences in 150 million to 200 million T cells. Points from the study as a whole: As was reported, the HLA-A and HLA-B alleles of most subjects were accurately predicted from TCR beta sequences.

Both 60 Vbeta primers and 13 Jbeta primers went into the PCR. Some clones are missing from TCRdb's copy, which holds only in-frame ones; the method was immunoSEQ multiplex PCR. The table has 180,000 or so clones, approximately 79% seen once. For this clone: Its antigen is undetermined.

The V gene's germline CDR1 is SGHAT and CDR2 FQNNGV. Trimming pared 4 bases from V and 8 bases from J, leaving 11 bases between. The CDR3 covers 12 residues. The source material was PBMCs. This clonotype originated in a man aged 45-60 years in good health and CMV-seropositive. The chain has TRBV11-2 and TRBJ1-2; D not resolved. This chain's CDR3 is CASSSIQVGYTF. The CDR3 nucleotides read TGTGCCAGCAGCTCCATCCAGGTGGGCTACACCTTC.